This T cell receptor beta chain was profiled in a study of cytomegalovirus exposure and HLA in healthy donors. As for the study in general: Falling in the Caucasian-associated ancestry cluster were roughly 86% of under 450 genotyped donors.

Comments on this clone: Antigen specificity is unknown.

The CDR3 spans 13 residues. Trimming shortened V by 4 bases and J by 8 bases, and 15 bases separated the two germline ends. Germline loops: CDR1 SGHRS, CDR2 YFSETQ. 60 Vbeta and 13 Jbeta primers were used in PCR. Produced via immunoSEQ multiplex PCR; TCRdb's table is partial and in-frame only. The sample records some 100,000 clones, approximately 71% being singletons. Whole-study findings and limits: Analyzed later, association rates of TCRs varied across HLA loci, with DRB1 most and HLA-C fewest.

The sequence was obtained from a woman younger than 30 in good health and CMV-seropositive. V gene TRBV5-1 combines with J gene TRBJ1-2; TRBD1 is a possible D gene (5 bases). Sequences were obtained from PBMCs. For the CDR3, the DNA is TGCGCCAGCAGCCTCAGACAGTTTCAAGGCTACACCTTC. Translating gives CASSLRQFQGYTF.